Listed here are 10 T cell receptor beta chains from one sample, sequenced in a study of T cells in Graves' hyperthyroidism and ophthalmopathy (dated 2019 in TCRdb). The library was generated by multiplex PCR. Sequencing used an Illumina HiSeq 2000. The TCR beta CDR3 regions were amplified from RNA transcripts. The TCR CDR3 was subjected to a first round of RT-PCR using the HTBI primer set and the Qiagen OneStep RT-PCR kit. Starting from the raw public reads, TCRdb applied fastp trimming at Q25, assembled clones with MiXCR and retained in-frame beta chains. Merged by CDR3 protein, the rows form single entries marked with the most common genes and DNA. Counted in this sample were roughly 360,000 distinct CDR3 sequences; approximately 15% of them appeared once. The ten largest clones capture around 21% of the sample. Sequencing used blood. These receptors were taken from a man aged 25-45 years with Graves' hyperthyroidism that later progressed to Graves' ophthalmopathy.

This clonotype was observed at least ten times. The chain carries TRBV24-1 and TRBJ2-1; 13 bases agree with TRBD2. The V and J ends lost 4 bases and 7 bases, in that order; junction bases with no gene match: 6. Germline V CDR1 and CDR2: KGHDR, SFDVKD. This CDR3 spans 16 amino acids. CDR3: CATSELAGGPRNEQFF. Written as DNA, the CDR3 is TGTGCCACCAGTGAACTAGCGGGGGGGCCAAGGAATGAGCAGTTCTTC.

With respect to this clonotype: One end of the junction does not line up with germline, which may come from a read error. The J gene is TRBJ1-5, the V gene TRBV7-2, with D perhaps matching TRBD1 (5 bases). Looked up from germline, CDR1 is SGHTA and CDR2 is FQGNSA. The CDR3 consists of 17 residues. As DNA, the CDR3 is TGTGCCAGCAGCGCCCAACCCGGGACCTTAAGCGCTCAGCCCCAGAATTTT. This encodes CASSAQPGTLSAQPQNF.

V usage is TRBV4-2 and J usage is TRBJ2-3; 8 positions match TRBD1. V lost 1 base and J lost 1; bases outside the gene matches: 4. Germline assignment: CDR1 LGHNA and CDR2 YNFKEQ. This CDR3 is 16 amino acids long. The CDR3 bases are TGTGCCAGCAGCCAAGCCGCGGGACAGGGCACAGATACGCAGTATTTT. It yields the protein CASSQAAGQGTDTQYF.

Concerning this clonotype itself: A much more abundant neighbour one base away suggests this may be a read error. The CDR3 region is CASSLDGSWPPLHF. CDR3 nucleotide sequence: TGTGCCAGCAGTTTAGACGGGTCTTGGCCTCCCCTCCACTTT. This rearrangement joins TRBV12-3 or TRBV12-4 to TRBJ1-6; D unresolved. Trimming removed 1 base at V and 13 bases at J, with 14 bases between. This CDR3 is built from 14 residues.

This chain joins TRBV11-3 and TRBJ1-6; 7 nucleotides align to TRBD1. From germline, CDR1 is SGHNT and CDR2 YENEEA. V lost 5 bases, J lost 6 bases, and 7 bases stayed unmatched. The CDR3 contains 15 residues. CDR3 coding DNA: TGTGCCAGCAGCGCAAATACAGGGGTTAATTCACCCCTCCACTTT. Protein sequence: CASSANTGVNSPLHF.

This clonotype was picked up a small number of times. Mismatch with germline at one junction end may stem from a read error. The genes are TRBV7-2 and TRBJ2-7; D might be TRBD1 (5 bases). The CDR3 consists of 15 residues. Germline values: CDR1 SGHTA, CDR2 FQGNSA. DNA of the CDR3: TGTGCCAGCAGCTTAGGTTGGGGCTCCTCCTACGGGCAGTACTTC. Its translation: CASSLGWGSSYGQYF.

At least ten counts were recorded for this clonotype. The chain couples TRBV2 to TRBJ1-5, with D possibly being TRBD1 (5 bases). V was shortened by 6 bases and J by 3 bases, with 9 bases between the two germline ends. Germline CDR1 reads SNHLY; CDR2 reads FYNNEI. The CDR3 is made up of 13 amino acids. CDR3: CASSQGNNQPQHF. As DNA, the CDR3 is TGTGCCAGCAGCCAGGGAAACAATCAGCCCCAGCATTTT.

This clonotype was found a few times. The rearrangement uses TRBV28 and TRBJ1-1, with TRBD1 as a possible D gene (6 bases). Trimming took off 1 base at V and 1 base at J, with 10 bases between the two ends. CDR3 length: 15 amino acids. The germline V gene encodes CDR1 MDHEN and CDR2 SYDVKM. The CDR3 loop is CASSLYGGRNTEAFF. The CDR3 nucleotides read TGTGCCAGCAGTTTATATGGGGGGCGGAACACTGAAGCTTTCTTT.

CDR3 in amino acids: CSASFSGLDYGYTF. CDR3 DNA: TGCAGTGCTAGTTTCTCGGGGTTGGACTATGGCTACACCTTC. The chain carries TRBV20-1 and TRBJ1-2; unclear D gene. The CDR3 spans 14 residues. Germline-derived CDR1 and CDR2 are DFQATT and SNEGSKA (reference sequence). Between the trimmed V and J ends, which lost 3 bases and 3 bases, there was a span of 14 bases.

The chain combines TRBV9 with TRBJ2-7; the match to TRBD1 covers 11 bases. CDR1 SGDLS and CDR2 YYNGEE come from the germline V gene. V was pared by 0 bases and J by 6 bases, with 2 bases of the junction left unmatched. CDR3 length: 14 residues. CDR3: CASSVGGTGGEQYF. CDR3 DNA: TGTGCCAGCAGCGTAGGAGGGACAGGGGGCGAGCAGTACTTC.